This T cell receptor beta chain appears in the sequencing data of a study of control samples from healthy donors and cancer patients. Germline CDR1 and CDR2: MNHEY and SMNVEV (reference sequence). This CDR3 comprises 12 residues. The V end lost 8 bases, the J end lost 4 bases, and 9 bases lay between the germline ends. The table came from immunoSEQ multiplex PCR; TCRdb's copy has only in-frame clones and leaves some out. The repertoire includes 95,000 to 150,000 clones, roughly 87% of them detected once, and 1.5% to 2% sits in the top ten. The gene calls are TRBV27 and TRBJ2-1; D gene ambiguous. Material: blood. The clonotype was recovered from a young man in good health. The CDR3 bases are TGTGCCAGCCAAGGCTTATACAATGAGCAGTTCTTC. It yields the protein CASQGLYNEQFF.